Listed below are T cell receptor beta chains from one sample, sequenced in a study of T cell responses to AZD1222 COVID-19 vaccine. TCRdb keeps only in-frame clones here, not all; method: immunoSEQ multiplex PCR. Of more than 140,000 clones in the sample, about 91% are singletons; the top ten hold 3% to 4%. Material: peripheral blood, obtained on day 0 of MenACWY control vaccination. The receptor set was obtained from an adult in good health. CDR3s include the opening cysteine and the closing phenylalanine or tryptophan. Fields, in order: clone size, J gene, V gene, D gene, CDR3 DNA, CDR3 protein. D genes are given only for firm matches. Where a row states a size, it is once, few, many or the class of an expanded clone; other rows omit it.

clone_size: -
j_call: TRBJ2-3
v_call: TRBV7-3
d_call: -
cdr3_nt: TGTGCCAGCAGCAGAGATGGGACTCCCACAGATACGCAGTATTTT
cdr3_aa: CASSRDGTPTDTQYF

clone_size: -
j_call: TRBJ1-6
v_call: TRBV7-6
d_call: -
cdr3_nt: TGTGCCAGCAGCCGACAGAGGGGGAATTCACCCCTCCACTTT
cdr3_aa: CASSRQRGNSPLHF

clone_size: -
j_call: TRBJ1-1
v_call: TRBV2
d_call: TRBD1
cdr3_nt: TGTGCCAGCAACCCATCAGGGGGGAACACTGAAGCTTTCTTT
cdr3_aa: CASNPSGGNTEAFF

clone_size: -
j_call: TRBJ2-7
v_call: TRBV28
d_call: TRBD1
cdr3_nt: TGTGCCAGCAGTCCTCGGACAGGGGACTCCTACGAGCAGTACTTC
cdr3_aa: CASSPRTGDSYEQYF

clone_size: -
j_call: TRBJ1-5
v_call: TRBV4-2
d_call: -
cdr3_nt: TGTGCCAGCAGCCAATTTTTCCACGGCAGGGGAGGGGATCAGCCCCAGCATTTT
cdr3_aa: CASSQFFHGRGGDQPQHF

clone_size: -
j_call: TRBJ1-2
v_call: TRBV5-5
d_call: TRBD1
cdr3_nt: TGTGCCAGCAGCTGGTCGCCGGAGGGACAGGGAGGCTATGGCTACACCTTC
cdr3_aa: CASSWSPEGQGGYGYTF

clone_size: once
j_call: TRBJ2-3
v_call: TRBV19
d_call: -
cdr3_nt: TGTGCCAGTAGTCTACGTCCGGACCTGCCGGATACGCAGTATTTT
cdr3_aa: CASSLRPDLPDTQYF

clone_size: once
j_call: TRBJ1-2
v_call: TRBV19
d_call: TRBD1
cdr3_nt: TGTGCCAGTAGTATTTCGACAGGGCGAGACAATGGCTACACCTTC
cdr3_aa: CASSISTGRDNGYTF

clone_size: -
j_call: TRBJ2-7
v_call: TRBV7-2
d_call: -
cdr3_nt: TGTGCCAGCAGCTTAGGCAGGGCTTCCTACGAGCAGTACTTC
cdr3_aa: CASSLGRASYEQYF

clone_size: once
j_call: TRBJ2-1
v_call: TRBV28
d_call: -
cdr3_nt: TGTGCCAGCACTTCGCCGGGGCGCGAGCAGTTCTTC
cdr3_aa: CASTSPGREQFF

clone_size: -
j_call: TRBJ2-1
v_call: TRBV7-3
d_call: -
cdr3_nt: TGTGCCAGCAGCCCCCTCAGAAACAATGAGCAGTTCTTC
cdr3_aa: CASSPLRNNEQFF

clone_size: -
j_call: TRBJ1-6
v_call: TRBV2
d_call: -
cdr3_nt: TGTGCCAGCGGCATTTCCCAGGATAATTCACCCCTCCACTTT
cdr3_aa: CASGISQDNSPLHF

clone_size: -
j_call: TRBJ2-7
v_call: TRBV14
d_call: -
cdr3_nt: TGTGCCAGCAGCCTCCAGGGTGTCTACGTCGAGCAGTACTTC
cdr3_aa: CASSLQGVYVEQYF

clone_size: -
j_call: TRBJ2-5
v_call: TRBV7-2
d_call: TRBD2
cdr3_nt: TGTGCCAGCAGCTTAGGCGGACTAGCGGGGGGCCAAGAGACCCAGTACTTC
cdr3_aa: CASSLGGLAGGQETQYF

clone_size: -
j_call: TRBJ2-3
v_call: TRBV5-5
d_call: TRBD2
cdr3_nt: TGTGCCAGCAGCTTGGTAGCGAGACTAGCGGGCACAGATACGCAGTATTTT
cdr3_aa: CASSLVARLAGTDTQYF

clone_size: once
j_call: TRBJ1-6
v_call: TRBV2
d_call: -
cdr3_nt: TGTGCCAGCAGTGAAGGGGGTGTCACTTCACCCCTCCACTTT
cdr3_aa: CASSEGGVTSPLHF

clone_size: -
j_call: TRBJ2-1
v_call: TRBV5-5
d_call: TRBD2
cdr3_nt: TGTGCCAGCAGCTTGGGACTAGCGGGAAGCTACAATGAGCAGTTCTTC
cdr3_aa: CASSLGLAGSYNEQFF

clone_size: once
j_call: TRBJ1-5
v_call: TRBV27
d_call: TRBD1
cdr3_nt: TGTGCCAGCAGTTTCGGCAGGGGGCTTAGGCCCCAGCATTTT
cdr3_aa: CASSFGRGLRPQHF

clone_size: -
j_call: TRBJ2-1
v_call: TRBV6-5
d_call: -
cdr3_nt: TGTGCCAGCAGTTACTCGGGGCGGAGCTCCTACAATGAGCAGTTCTTC
cdr3_aa: CASSYSGRSSYNEQFF

clone_size: -
j_call: TRBJ1-2
v_call: TRBV9
d_call: TRBD1
cdr3_nt: TGTGCCAGCAGCGCCGACTGGACAGGGTCTAGCTATGGCTACACCTTC
cdr3_aa: CASSADWTGSSYGYTF

clone_size: -
j_call: TRBJ2-2
v_call: TRBV6-2/TRBV6-3
d_call: -
cdr3_nt: TGTGCCAGCAGTTCACCCGGCGGGGAGCTGTTTTTT
cdr3_aa: CASSSPGGELFF

clone_size: -
j_call: TRBJ1-4
v_call: TRBV5-1
d_call: -
cdr3_nt: TGCGCCAGCAGCTTTTTATCAGGGACTAATGAAAAACTGTTTTTT
cdr3_aa: CASSFLSGTNEKLFF

clone_size: -
j_call: TRBJ1-2
v_call: TRBV3-1/TRBV3-2
d_call: -
cdr3_nt: TGTGCCAGCAGGCCAAACAGGGCTTCCTATGGCTACACCTTC
cdr3_aa: CASRPNRASYGYTF

clone_size: -
j_call: TRBJ2-5
v_call: TRBV4-1
d_call: -
cdr3_nt: TGCGCCAGCAGCCAAGACCTGGCGGGAGAGACCCAGTACTTC
cdr3_aa: CASSQDLAGETQYF

clone_size: -
j_call: TRBJ1-2
v_call: TRBV2
d_call: -
cdr3_nt: TGTGCCAGCAGTGAACAGCTGGCGTATACCTTC
cdr3_aa: CASSEQLAYTF

clone_size: once
j_call: TRBJ2-5
v_call: TRBV11-3
d_call: TRBD2
cdr3_nt: TGTGCCAGCAGCTTAGAGTCTAGCGGGTTCGAGACCCAGTACTTC
cdr3_aa: CASSLESSGFETQYF

clone_size: -
j_call: TRBJ2-3
v_call: TRBV7-9
d_call: -
cdr3_nt: TGTGCCAGCAGCTCCGGGTTCCGGGACCTTAGCACAGATACGCAGTATTTT
cdr3_aa: CASSSGFRDLSTDTQYF

clone_size: once
j_call: TRBJ1-1
v_call: TRBV2
d_call: TRBD1
cdr3_nt: TGTGCCAGCAGATTCGGCGGGACAGTTGAAGCTTTCTTT
cdr3_aa: CASRFGGTVEAFF

clone_size: -
j_call: TRBJ2-7
v_call: TRBV3-1/TRBV3-2
d_call: -
cdr3_nt: TGTGCCAGCAGCCAAGTTTCCAGGGATAGCTCCTACGAGCAGTACTTC
cdr3_aa: CASSQVSRDSSYEQYF

clone_size: -
j_call: TRBJ1-5
v_call: TRBV29-1
d_call: -
cdr3_nt: TGCAGCGTTTCGTTGGGGGCGAACCAGCCCCAGCATTTT
cdr3_aa: CSVSLGANQPQHF

clone_size: -
j_call: TRBJ1-1
v_call: TRBV4-3
d_call: -
cdr3_nt: TGCGCCAGCAGCCACCAAGAACATACTGAAGCTTTCTTT
cdr3_aa: CASSHQEHTEAFF

clone_size: -
j_call: TRBJ2-3
v_call: TRBV6-2/TRBV6-3
d_call: -
cdr3_nt: TGTGCCAGCAGTTACGGATGGCGGGATAGCACAGATACGCAGTATTTT
cdr3_aa: CASSYGWRDSTDTQYF

clone_size: -
j_call: TRBJ2-3
v_call: TRBV5-6
d_call: TRBD2
cdr3_nt: TGTGCCAGCAGCTACCGACTGGGAGGGATGAGTACAGATACGCAGTATTTT
cdr3_aa: CASSYRLGGMSTDTQYF

clone_size: -
j_call: TRBJ1-2
v_call: TRBV6-5
d_call: -
cdr3_nt: TGTGCCAGCAGGGGGCAATTTTTAAACTATGGCTACACCTTC
cdr3_aa: CASRGQFLNYGYTF

clone_size: -
j_call: TRBJ2-5
v_call: TRBV5-1
d_call: TRBD1
cdr3_nt: TGCGCCAGCAGCCTGTTTAGGACAGGGGAAGAGACCCAGTACTTC
cdr3_aa: CASSLFRTGEETQYF

clone_size: -
j_call: TRBJ2-2
v_call: TRBV7-8
d_call: -
cdr3_nt: TGTGCCAGCAGCCCCCTTTCCCAGGCCGGGGAGCTGTTTTTT
cdr3_aa: CASSPLSQAGELFF

clone_size: once
j_call: TRBJ1-3
v_call: TRBV6-6
d_call: -
cdr3_nt: TGTGCCAGCAACACCTACTCTGGAAACACCATATATTTT
cdr3_aa: CASNTYSGNTIYF

clone_size: once
j_call: TRBJ2-1
v_call: TRBV5-6
d_call: -
cdr3_nt: TGTGCCAGCAGCCCGGGGACTGGGGGGCCGGGATTCTACAATGAGCAGTTCTTC
cdr3_aa: CASSPGTGGPGFYNEQFF

clone_size: once
j_call: TRBJ2-2
v_call: TRBV5-1
d_call: -
cdr3_nt: TGCGCCAGCAGCATAGGACACCAGAACACCGGGGAGCTGTTTTTT
cdr3_aa: CASSIGHQNTGELFF

clone_size: -
j_call: TRBJ1-1
v_call: TRBV9
d_call: -
cdr3_nt: TGTGCCAGCAGCCTCACGGGGGCGAACACTGAAGCTTTCTTT
cdr3_aa: CASSLTGANTEAFF

clone_size: once
j_call: TRBJ2-1
v_call: TRBV30
d_call: -
cdr3_nt: TGTGCCTGGAGCGGAATCCGTGAGCAGTTCTTC
cdr3_aa: CAWSGIREQFF

clone_size: -
j_call: TRBJ2-5
v_call: TRBV6-5
d_call: -
cdr3_nt: TGTGCCAGCAGCCGCGGAGAGACCCAGTACTTC
cdr3_aa: CASSRGETQYF

clone_size: -
j_call: TRBJ2-1
v_call: TRBV18
d_call: TRBD2
cdr3_nt: TGTGCCAGCTCGCGCACCAATAGCGGGAGTTCCCATGAGCAGTTCTTC
cdr3_aa: CASSRTNSGSSHEQFF

clone_size: -
j_call: TRBJ2-2
v_call: TRBV6-2/TRBV6-3
d_call: TRBD2
cdr3_nt: TGTGCCAGCAGTTCCACGGGAGCGGGAAGGGAGGAGCTGTTTTTT
cdr3_aa: CASSSTGAGREELFF

clone_size: once
j_call: TRBJ2-7
v_call: TRBV3-1/TRBV3-2
d_call: -
cdr3_nt: TGTGCCAGCAGCCTCAGAGGGACGGACGGCGAGCAGTACTTC
cdr3_aa: CASSLRGTDGEQYF

clone_size: -
j_call: TRBJ2-2
v_call: TRBV19
d_call: -
cdr3_nt: TGTGCCAGTAGTCCTCGGGGACGGGGCTCCGGGGAGCTGTTTTTT
cdr3_aa: CASSPRGRGSGELFF

clone_size: few
j_call: TRBJ1-3
v_call: TRBV7-2
d_call: TRBD1
cdr3_nt: TGTGCCAGCAGCCCGTTTGGGACAGCGGGAAACACCATATATTTT
cdr3_aa: CASSPFGTAGNTIYF

clone_size: -
j_call: TRBJ2-3
v_call: TRBV4-3
d_call: -
cdr3_nt: TGCGCCAGCAGCCAAGTAGGACACGGGGACACAGATACGCAGTATTTT
cdr3_aa: CASSQVGHGDTDTQYF

clone_size: -
j_call: TRBJ1-2
v_call: TRBV7-8
d_call: TRBD1
cdr3_nt: TGTGCCAGCAGCTTAGACGAGGGGGCGAACTATGGCTACACCTTC
cdr3_aa: CASSLDEGANYGYTF